This TCR gamma chain is drawn from a study of gamma-delta T cells after stem cell transplantation. From germline, CDR1 is EGSTGY and CDR2 YDSYTSSV. V dropped 1 base and J dropped 0; count of bases not matched to a gene: 3. The CDR3 length is 14 residues. This clone rates as medium-sized. The same CDR3 is also encoded by other DNA sequences in this sample. TCRdb applied CATT to the RT-PCR reads for clone calling. Of about 560 gamma-chain clones in the sample, roughly 18% were seen once. The chain joins TRGV4 to TRGJ1 or TRGJ2. The J gene, not given by TCRdb, was assigned here from a germline match of the nucleotide sequence. Sequenced input: gamma-delta T cells. The sequence was obtained from a human donor. It is not recorded whose cells these are; they may come from a transplant donor. CDR3 in DNA: TGTGCCACCTGGGATGGCCTGAATTATTATAAGAAACTCTTT. Amino acids: CATWDGLNYYKKLF.